What follows are 17 T cell receptor beta chains derived from one specimen sequenced in a study of cytomegalovirus exposure and HLA in healthy donors. With 60 Vbeta and 13 Jbeta primers, the PCR was carried out. Produced via immunoSEQ multiplex PCR; TCRdb's table is partial and in-frame only. The data contain 150,000 to 160,000 clones, about 70% of them seen just once; the ten biggest clones take up 2.8%. The source material was PBMCs. The receptors come from a man younger than 35 in good health and CMV-seronegative.

This clone was observed a handful of times. This CDR3 is CASSLDDRGRETQYF. CDR3 DNA sequence: TGTGCCAGCAGCTTGGATGACAGGGGGAGGGAGACCCAGTACTTC. V and J are TRBV5-6 and TRBJ2-5; 9 bases fit TRBD1. CDR1 is SGHDT and CDR2 is YYEEEE in the germline V gene. The CDR3 is made up of 15 amino acids. The ends lost 0 bases at V and 5 bases at J; junction bases unmatched: 5.

This clone has more than one count but fewer than ten. This chain connects TRBV5-1 to TRBJ2-1; 8 nucleotides line up with TRBD2. Trimming removed 5 bases from V and 4 bases from J; junction bases left unmatched: 8. The V gene's germline CDR1 is SGHRS and CDR2 YFSETQ. This CDR3 is 15 amino acids long. The CDR3 protein is CASRESGGSYNEQFF. CDR3 DNA sequence: TGCGCCAGCAGGGAGAGCGGGGGTTCTTACAATGAGCAGTTCTTC.

This rearrangement joins TRBV5-1 to TRBJ2-1, with 11 bases fitting TRBD2. The CDR3 is 16 residues long. V shed 4 bases and J 5 bases; nucleotides not matched to a gene: 8. CDR1 is SGHRS and CDR2 is YFSETQ in the germline V gene. DNA for the CDR3: TGCGCCAGCAGCCCTCCCCGACTAGCGGGGAACAATGAGCAGTTCTTC. This gives the protein CASSPPRLAGNNEQFF.

The V call is TRBV7-9, the J call TRBJ2-2; maybe TRBD1 (6 bases). Germline CDR1 is SEHNR and CDR2 is FQNEAQ (reference sequence). Trimming took off 1 base at V and 5 bases at J, with 11 bases between the two ends. The length of the CDR3 is 15 residues. This chain's CDR3 is CASSLEGVWTGELFF. In DNA, the CDR3 is TGTGCCAGCAGCTTAGAGGGGGTCTGGACCGGGGAGCTGTTTTTT.

V is TRBV2 and J is TRBJ1-1, with TRBD1 as a possible D gene (6 bases). The V gene lost 8 bases and the J gene lost 4 bases, with 17 bases spanning the gap. From germline, CDR1 is SNHLY and CDR2 FYNNEI. The CDR3 consists of 14 residues. CDR3 amino acids: CASSEAGVGTEAFF. DNA of the CDR3: TGTGCCAGCTCAGAGGCAGGGGTGGGCACTGAAGCTTTCTTT.

The chain couples TRBV7-2 to TRBJ2-5; D remains ambiguous. Germline CDR1 and CDR2: SGHTA and FQGNSA. This CDR3 is built from 16 residues. Between the trimmed V and J ends, which lost 2 bases and 3 bases, there was a span of 16 bases. The CDR3 DNA reads as TGTGCCAGCAGCTTAATCAGTGCCCGCGGCGAAGAGACCCAGTACTTC. The encoded protein is CASSLISARGEETQYF.

The chain uses TRBV19 and TRBJ1-2; D is uncertain. V was cut by 1 base and J by 8 bases, with 17 bases left in between. The CDR3 spans 15 residues. CDR1 LNHDA and CDR2 SQIVND come from the germline V gene (reference sequence). CDR3 DNA: TGTGCCAGTAGTATAGTCGCGACCTCTGCGGGAGGCTACACCTTC. It is translated as CASSIVATSAGGYTF.

The V call is TRBV6-1, the J call TRBJ2-7; a possible D gene is TRBD2 (6 bases). The germline V gene has CDR1 MNHNS and CDR2 SASEGT. The CDR3 consists of 15 residues. V lost 6 bases and J lost 2, with 17 bases in between. The CDR3 sequence is CASRIPGLQAYEQYV. In DNA form, the CDR3 reads TGTGCCAGCAGGATACCAGGACTACAAGCCTACGAGCAGTACGTC.

The chain combines TRBV6-1 with TRBJ1-6; maybe TRBD1 (5 bases). V shed 2 bases and J shed 6 bases, with 14 bases lying between them. Germline lookup yields CDR1 MNHNS and CDR2 SASEGT. The CDR3 totals 16 residues. The CDR3 DNA sequence: TGTGCCAGCAGTGAATCCGGGACTCGCTTTAATTCACCCCTCCACTTT. This gives the protein CASSESGTRFNSPLHF.

This chain links TRBV2 with TRBJ1-2, with D unresolved. The CDR3 contains 17 residues. Trimming removed 3 bases from V and 4 bases from J, with 21 bases in between. The V gene's germline CDR1 is SNHLY and CDR2 FYNNEI. CDR3 coding DNA: TGTGCCAGCAGTGACCCCTGGGAGCCACCGTCGTCCTATGGCTACACCTTC. It codes for CASSDPWEPPSSYGYTF.

This clone was recorded once. The chain recombines TRBV5-4 with TRBJ2-7, with 12 bases lining up with TRBD2. Germline loops: CDR1 SGHNT, CDR2 YYREEE (reference sequence). The CDR3 contains 16 residues. After removal of 4 bases from V and 2 bases from J, the junction contained 7 bases not matched to a gene. The CDR3 spells CASSVTSGGATYEQYV. In DNA, the CDR3 is TGTGCCAGCAGCGTGACTAGCGGGGGTGCAACCTACGAGCAGTACGTC.

The rearrangement joins TRBV19 to TRBJ1-6; the D gene is possibly TRBD1 (6 bases). V dropped 4 bases and J dropped 1 base, with 14 bases sitting between them. The CDR3 consists of 17 residues. CDR1 and CDR2 from the germline V gene are LNHDA and SQIVND (reference sequence). The DNA for the CDR3 is TGTGCCAGTAGTACCGACAGGAGTCCGTCCTATAATTCACCCCTCCACTTT. Protein: CASSTDRSPSYNSPLHF.

This clone occurred a few times. The V call is TRBV7-8, the J call TRBJ1-5; no clear D. There are 15 residues in the CDR3. Germline V gives CDR1 SGHVS, CDR2 FQNEAQ. V lost 5 bases, J lost 4 bases, and 15 bases lay in between. The CDR3 loop is CASSPGSQLNQPQHF. For the CDR3, the DNA is TGTGCCAGCAGCCCCGGGTCGCAGTTGAATCAGCCCCAGCATTTT.

This sequence joins TRBV7-9 and TRBJ2-7; 8 bases line up with TRBD1. The CDR3 totals 16 residues. Germline trimming cut 1 base from V and 3 bases from J; bases unmatched to any gene: 8. CDR1 is SEHNR and CDR2 is FQNEAQ in the germline V gene (reference sequence). CDR3 bases: TGTGCCAGCAGCTTAGATTATGGACAGGGTGTCTACGAGCAGTACGTC. This translates into CASSLDYGQGVYEQYV.

The chain combines TRBV9 with TRBJ2-3; 11 bases are a match to TRBD2. The V gene end was trimmed by 3 bases and the J gene end by 5 bases; junction bases not matched to a gene: 2. Germline-derived CDR1 and CDR2 are SGDLS and YYNGEE. The CDR3 totals 14 residues. For the CDR3, the DNA is TGTGCCAGCAGCGCCACTAGCGGGGGAGATACGCAGTATTTT. It is translated as CASSATSGGDTQYF. The entire variable domain, with the rest obtained from reference TRBV9 and TRBJ2-3, is as follows: DSGVTQTPKHLITATGQRVTLRCSPRSGDLSVYWYQQSLDQGLQFLIQYYNGEERAKGNILERFSAQQFPDLHSELNLSSLELGDSALYFCASSATSGGDTQYFGPGTRLTVL.

The J gene is TRBJ1-4, the V gene TRBV4-3, with D possibly TRBD1 on 5 matching bases. Germline CDR1 is LGHNA and CDR2 is YSLEER. The V and J ends lost 0 bases and 0 bases respectively, with 14 bases between them. The CDR3 is made up of 18 amino acids. Written as DNA, the CDR3 is TGCGCCAGCAGCCAAGATCTTGGGGGGGATACAACTAATGAAAAACTGTTTTTT. This translates into CASSQDLGGDTTNEKLFF.

This clone was observed a single time. The junction departs from the called germline gene at one end, perhaps through a read error. V gene TRBV30 combines with J gene TRBJ2-6; D may be TRBD1 (5 bases). The germline V gene has CDR1 GTSNPN and CDR2 SVGIG (reference sequence). The CDR3 spans 18 residues. CDR3 amino acids: CAWSARSWLLSGANGLTF. CDR3 in DNA: TGTGCCTGGAGTGCAAGGTCATGGCTCCTCTCTGGGGCCAACGGCCTGACTTTC.